The sequence of this T cell receptor beta chain was determined in a study of T cell repertoires in cytomegalovirus infection. Study in general: Signatures in public TCR beta sequences pointed to both CMV infection and matching HLA type.

Study-level findings and limits: Using cumulative public TCR beta family frequency, the authors identified those who carried CMV together with the relevant HLA.

TCRdb called the reads again in MiXCR, with one record for every CDR3 protein. The sample lists hundreds of thousands of distinct CDR3 sequences; roughly 30% were seen once. Of note for this clonotype: Its antigen is as yet unknown.

Germline V lookup: CDR1 DFQATT, CDR2 SNEGSKA (reference sequence). The CDR3 runs to 15 residues. J was trimmed by 6 bases and V by 5 bases; bases with no gene match: 9. The chain has TRBV20-1 and TRBJ2-2; 10 bases line up with TRBD2. Sequenced here: cultured CD8+ T cells from PBMCs, sampled from culture after CMV antigen stimulation. The source of this sequence is a human donor in good health (CMV status not recorded). Some clones in this sample may be carry-over from other donors' samples. CDR3 in DNA: TGCAGTGCTGGGATAGGGCTAGCGGGGGCCGGGGAGCTGTTTTTT. Encoded protein: CSAGIGLAGAGELFF.